This TCR beta chain was retrieved from a study of T cell clones after liver transplantation (dated by TCRdb to the late 2010s). In the study overall: The samples were obtained from ITN030ST, a randomized trial that attempted immunosuppression withdrawal within 2 years after liver transplantation. Donor-reactive T cell clones were identified by TCRbeta sequencing following a pre-transplant mixed lymphocyte reaction and were subsequently tracked in post-transplant blood. As an antigen-independent comparator for the donor-reactive sequences, third party-reactive TCRbeta sequences from pre-transplant MLRs were identified as well. Of the eight recipients, three were HCV-positive, while the remaining recipients had been transplanted for non-autoimmune, non-viral indications. The subjects received no induction therapy and were kept on standard immunosuppression until randomization at 12-24 months post-transplant. Tolerance was defined as complete immunosuppression withdrawal for at least one year with no rise in liver enzymes beyond twice the upper limit of normal. Blood samples were collected pre-transplant, pre-randomization before withdrawal, and post-randomization after either complete withdrawal or failed withdrawal. A cohort of 8 liver transplant recipients was studied, of whom 3 were classified as tolerant and 5 as non-tolerant.

CDR1 SGDLS and CDR2 YYNGEE were looked up in the germline V gene. Including the terminal cysteine and phenylalanine, the CDR3 comprises 15 residues. Solely the CDR3 DNA is kept, with 45 bases framed from the first base. Trimming removed 2 bases from V and 4 bases from J; the gene matches leave 5 bases unexplained. Results the study describes overall, beyond this receptor: When repertoire turnover was taken into account, detection of donor-reactive sequences was significantly reduced in 7 of 8 subjects for CD4 and in 8 of 8 subjects for CD8. In a couple of subjects, low numbers of available donor cells limited the measurable donor-reactive repertoire. A significant post-transplant decrease in circulating donor-reactive CD4 TCRbeta sequences was observed in 5 of 8 subjects, irrespective of tolerance or HCV status. Because of small, heterogeneous patient numbers and non-standardized post-transplant time points, the conclusions were only preliminary. A greater decline was seen for donor-reactive sequences than for third party-reactive sequences, suggesting partial antigen-specific deletion unrelated to withdrawal success. Without allograft tissue specimens, donor-reactive T cells may have migrated into the graft rather than being deleted.

As to this clone: Its binding antigen is unknown. Per-nucleotide qualities are absent, and no much larger clonotype sits a single base away.

Unstimulated PBMCs, after thawing, were stained for CD3, CD4 and CD8 and then FACS-sorted into CD3+CD4+ and CD3+CD8+ populations. Each of the 8 studied subjects was randomized to immunosuppression withdrawal. The Qiagen DNeasy Blood and Tissue Kit was used to isolate genomic DNA. High-throughput TCRbeta CDR3 sequencing of frozen genomic DNA was performed by immunoSEQ, including PCR amplification, mapping, bias correction and internal controls. Regarding the original processing steps: Productive rearrangements were kept, and unique TCRbeta sequences were defined by CDR3 nucleotide sequence plus V and J gene. For classification of a sequence as donor-reactive, at least 5-fold expansion in CFSE-low cells relative to unstimulated pre-transplant cells and a frequency of at least 0.01% were required. Minimum frequency thresholds were set for each subject on the basis of the unstimulated sample with the lowest template count, so that a detection power of at least 90% was ensured. Jensen-Shannon divergence between the top 1000 TCRbeta sequences after and before transplant was used to measure repertoire turnover. Changes in detection of donor-reactive sequences were tested with two-sided Fisher's exact tests. TCRdb re-hosts the immuneACCESS table, in-frame sequences only. Its copies lack some clones; in the studies checked, an unresolved V gene accounts for under half of them, and the cause for the rest is not known. D and trimming come from the DNA, and the V and J calls and clone size come from that table. The sample data list 70,000 or so clones, and more than 85% of these were observed just once. Over 0.75% of the sample belongs to the ten largest clones.

The clonotype comes from a human patient who received a liver transplant. After a transplant, the donor of the graft may account for some T cells. The chain links TRBV9 with TRBJ1-3; a stretch of 8 junction bases matches TRBD1. Source: CD4+ T cells from blood, taken about 25 months after liver transplant. The CDR3 region reads CASSVGTGGGNTIYF. The base sequence is TGTGCCAGCAGCGTTGGGACAGGTGGCGGAAACACCATATATTTT.